The rows below give T cell receptor beta chains drawn from one sample of a study of T cell repertoires in cytomegalovirus infection. TCRdb passed the reads through MiXCR, listing each CDR3 protein once. The sample shows 40,000 to 55,000 distinct CDR3 sequences, about 18% of them seen only once. Their cognate antigens are unknown. The material was CD8+ T cells from cultured PBMCs, obtained from culture after CMV antigen stimulation. Receptors were obtained from a human donor in good health (CMV status not recorded). Some clones in this sample may be carry-over from other donors' samples. CDR3s include the opening cysteine and the closing phenylalanine or tryptophan. D genes are given only for firm matches. For some rows the clone size is stated as once, few or many, or as a class when expanded; others skip it.

d_call j_call clone_size v_call cdr3_nt cdr3_aa
- TRBJ1-1 few TRBV7-8 TGTGCCAGCAGCTACTCTCGGGGGATGAACACTGAAGCTTTCTTT CASSYSRGMNTEAFF
- TRBJ1-4 few TRBV7-2 TGTGCCAGCAGCTTCAGGGATTGGGAGTTGGAGGAAAAACTGTTTTTT CASSFRDWELEEKLFF
- TRBJ1-4 - TRBV11-2 TGTGCCAGCAGCCCCCCAGGCGGTGCTAATGAAAAACTGTTTTTT CASSPPGGANEKLFF
- TRBJ2-1 few TRBV7-2 TGTGCCAGCAGCTCGGGCACTGAGCAGTTCTTC CASSSGTEQFF
- TRBJ2-1 - TRBV6-5 TGTGCCAGCAGTTGGACGGGGGACCCCAATGAGCAGTTCTTC CASSWTGDPNEQFF
- TRBJ1-1 medium-sized TRBV25-1 TGTGCCAGCAGTGAATGGAACACTGAAGCTTTCTTT CASSEWNTEAFF
- TRBJ1-5 few TRBV6-2/TRBV6-3 TGTGCCAGCAGTTACAGGCGGCCAAATCAGCCCCAGCATTTT CASSYRRPNQPQHF
TRBD1 TRBJ1-5 - TRBV7-2 TGTGCCAGCAGCTCCCAGGGGGAACAGCCCCAGCATTTT CASSSQGEQPQHF
TRBD2 TRBJ2-1 - TRBV7-2 TGTGCCAGCAGCTTAACTAGCGGTGGAGGTGAGCAGTTCTTC CASSLTSGGGEQFF
TRBD1 TRBJ2-2 - TRBV7-9 TGTGCCAGCAGACACCCACAGGGGGTGAACACCGGGGAGCTGTTTTTT CASRHPQGVNTGELFF
TRBD2 TRBJ2-1 - TRBV24-1 TGTGCCACCAGTGATTTGAGGACTAGCGGGAAGGGGAATGAGCAGTTCTTC CATSDLRTSGKGNEQFF
- TRBJ2-7 many TRBV7-9 TGTGCCAGCAGCAAGACCCGGGACACCGACTCCTACGAGCAGTACTTC CASSKTRDTDSYEQYF
- TRBJ2-5 - TRBV28 TGTGCCAGCGCCCATAGCGGAGGAGGGGAGACCCAGTACTTC CASAHSGGGETQYF
- TRBJ2-6 many TRBV6-6 TGTGCCAGCAGTTCAGCAGCCGGGGCCAACGTCCTGACTTTC CASSSAAGANVLTF
- TRBJ2-7 - TRBV12-3/TRBV12-4 TGTGCCAGCAGTTTTGTCGCCTACGAGCAGTACTTC CASSFVAYEQYF
- TRBJ1-1 - TRBV27 TGTGCCAGCAGGGACAAGGGGACTGAAGCTTTCTTT CASRDKGTEAFF
- TRBJ2-7 many TRBV4-1 TGCGCCAGCAGCCAAGATCCGCAGGATCCTTTTGTTTTC CASSQDPQDPFVF
- TRBJ2-2 few TRBV7-8 TGTGCCAGCAGCTGGTACAGGGCCTCGAACACCGGGGAGCTGTTTTTT CASSWYRASNTGELFF
- TRBJ1-5 few TRBV5-6 TGTGCCAGCAGCTTGGGGGGACACCTTCAGCCCCAGCATTTT CASSLGGHLQPQHF
TRBD2 TRBJ2-1 few TRBV6-5 TGTGCCAGCAGTTACACGACTAGCTCCCATGAGCAGTTCTTC CASSYTTSSHEQFF
TRBD2 TRBJ2-1 - TRBV7-6 TGTGCCAGCAGCTCACTAGCGGGAGGGCCCACTGAGCAGTTCTTC CASSSLAGGPTEQFF
TRBD1 TRBJ1-2 many TRBV12-3/TRBV12-4 TGTGCCAGCAGGGACAGGTCCTCCTATGGCTACACCTTC CASRDRSSYGYTF
TRBD1 TRBJ1-2 few TRBV7-6 TGTGCCAGCAGCGCCGCCGGGACAGGGATCTATGGCTACACCTTC CASSAAGTGIYGYTF